These 28 T cell receptor beta chains originate from one sample sequenced in a study of blood T cell repertoires in COVID-19. TCRdb's table, derived via immunoSEQ multiplex PCR, lists solely in-frame clones and lacks some. Among fewer than 400,000 clones, more than 75% were seen once, and the ten largest hold over 2.5%. The sample consisted of peripheral blood. The receptors stem from a human donor in a cohort sampled during active COVID-19.

The chain employs TRBV18 and TRBJ1-2; D perhaps matches TRBD1 (5 bases). The CDR3 extends over 16 amino acids. V dropped 2 bases and J dropped 1 base, with 14 bases sitting between them. Germline loops: CDR1 KGHSH, CDR2 LQKENI. CDR3 amino acids: CASSPSGQGGNYGYTF. CDR3 nucleotide sequence: TGTGCCAGCTCACCATCTGGCCAGGGCGGTAACTATGGCTACACCTTC.

The rearrangement links TRBV7-3 to TRBJ2-5; a possible D gene is TRBD1 (6 bases). The germline gives CDR1 SGHTA, CDR2 FQGTGA. This CDR3 contains 14 residues. The V and J ends lost 5 bases and 3 bases respectively, with 13 bases between them. CDR3 nucleotides: TGTGCCAGCAGCCCCACAGGGATCGAAGAGACCCAGTACTTC. Translating gives CASSPTGIEETQYF.

The rearrangement links TRBV5-4 to TRBJ2-2; 7 bases agree with TRBD2. Germline lookup yields CDR1 SGHNT and CDR2 YYREEE (reference sequence). There are 14 residues in the CDR3. V shed 5 bases and J 2 bases; nucleotides not matched to a gene: 3. CDR3 region: CASSWDYNTGELFF. In nucleotides, the CDR3 is TGTGCCAGCAGTTGGGACTACAACACCGGGGAGCTGTTTTTT. The full variable domain, with the rest looked up from reference TRBV5-4 and TRBJ2-2, is ETGVTQSPTHLIKTRGQQVTLRCSSQSGHNTVSWYQQALGQGPQFIFQYYREEENGRGNFPPRFSGLQFPNYSSELNVNALELDDSALYLCASSWDYNTGELFFGEGSRLTVL.

Only one count was recorded for this clone. The chain joins TRBV7-7 to TRBJ1-1; D may be TRBD1 (6 bases). The V and J ends lost 5 bases and 2 bases respectively, with 9 bases between them. This CDR3 is 13 amino acids long. CDR1 is SSHAT, CDR2 FNYEAQ, per germline (reference sequence). The CDR3 DNA is TGTGCCAGCAGCCGACAGGAAAACACTGAAGCTTTCTTT. Amino acid sequence: CASSRQENTEAFF.

This chain links TRBV10-2 with TRBJ2-7; 11 bases fit TRBD2. CDR1 is WSHSY and CDR2 is SAAADI in the germline V gene. The CDR3 runs 13 residues. After removal of 6 bases from V and 5 bases from J, the junction contained 3 bases not matched to a gene. The CDR3 here is CASRLAGVDEQYF. DNA for the CDR3: TGCGCCAGCAGACTAGCGGGAGTAGACGAGCAGTACTTC.

The rearrangement joins TRBV18 to TRBJ2-1; possibly TRBD1 for D (6 bases). Trimming removed 0 bases at V and 2 bases at J, with 8 bases between. This CDR3 spans 15 amino acids. Germline values: CDR1 KGHSH, CDR2 LQKENI. In DNA form, the CDR3 reads TGTGCCAGCTCACCACCTGGGGGCACCTACAATGAGCAGTTCTTC. It is translated as CASSPPGGTYNEQFF.

DNA of the CDR3: TGCGCCAGCAGCCCGGGGACTCCGGCTTGGCGCGAGCAGTACTTC. This encodes CASSPGTPAWREQYF. This chain links TRBV4-1 with TRBJ2-7, with D perhaps TRBD2 (6 bases). This CDR3 is 15 amino acids long. Looked up from germline, CDR1 is MGHRA and CDR2 is YSYEKL. Trimming took 4 bases from V and 6 from J, leaving 19 bases between them.

This clone was picked up one time. V is TRBV12-5 and J is TRBJ2-3; D possibly corresponds to TRBD2 (5 bases). Between the trimmed V and J ends, which lost 1 base and 5 bases, there was a span of 7 bases. From germline, CDR1 is LGHNT and CDR2 FRNRAP. The CDR3 extends over 13 amino acids. CDR3 residues: CASGLDTRDTQYF. CDR3 nucleotides: TGTGCTAGTGGTTTGGATACTAGAGATACGCAGTATTTT.

The CDR3 loop is CSASNALAGETDTQYF. CDR3 DNA: TGCAGTGCTAGTAACGCTCTAGCGGGAGAGACAGATACGCAGTATTTT. The J gene is TRBJ2-3, the V gene TRBV20-1, with 10 bases lining up with TRBD2. Trimming at V came to 3 bases and at J to 3 bases, leaving 9 bases not matched to a gene. The CDR3 totals 16 residues. Germline CDR1 is DFQATT and CDR2 is SNEGSKA (reference sequence).

The DNA for the CDR3 is TGTGCCAGCAGCCAAGGCGTAACAGATACGCAGTATTTT. This codes for CASSQGVTDTQYF. V is TRBV3-1 (or the pseudogene TRBV3-2) and J is TRBJ2-3; no clear D. CDR1 LGHDT and CDR2 YNNKEL come from the germline V gene (reference sequence). This CDR3 spans 13 amino acids. The V and J ends lost 1 base and 3 bases respectively, with 5 bases between them.

The chain couples TRBV11-2 to TRBJ1-2; tentatively, D is TRBD1 (5 bases). The CDR3 has 16 residues. CDR1 is SGHAT and CDR2 is FQNNGV in the germline V gene. V dropped 1 base and J dropped 7 bases, with 19 bases sitting between them. The CDR3 bases are TGTGCCAGCAGCTTAGTTGGGGGGAGTCTCGGTCGTGGCTACACCTTC. It translates to CASSLVGGSLGRGYTF.

This chain joins TRBV29-1 and TRBJ2-1, with 7 bases matching TRBD1. V gave up 7 bases and J gave up 10 bases; unmatched junction bases: 16. Germline V gives CDR1 SQVTM, CDR2 ANQGSEA. The CDR3 runs to 14 residues. The CDR3 nucleotides read TGCAGCGGACTGACAGGGTTGGCGAATAAAGAGCAGTTCTTC. It specifies CSGLTGLANKEQFF.

The rearrangement joins TRBV4-1 to TRBJ2-1; D perhaps matches TRBD2 (6 bases). V was cut by 3 bases and J by 1 base, with 13 bases left in between. This CDR3 is 16 amino acids long. Germline V CDR1 and CDR2: MGHRA, YSYEKL. CDR3 DNA sequence: TGCGCCAGCAGCCATCTAGCGTCCCCTTCCTACAATGAGCAGTTCTTC. Protein sequence: CASSHLASPSYNEQFF.

CDR3 residues: CASSQYTGFFYEQYF. The CDR3 DNA is TGCGCCAGCAGTCAGTACACAGGGTTTTTTTACGAGCAGTACTTC. The V call is TRBV23-1, the J call TRBJ2-7, with D possibly TRBD1 on 6 matching bases. TRBV23-1 is an ORF, with its function uncertain. V was cut by 3 bases and J by 4 bases, with 16 bases left in between. This CDR3 region has 15 residues.

The chain carries TRBV16 and TRBJ2-5; TRBD1 aligns across 7 bases. Germline assignment: CDR1 KGHSY and CDR2 FQNENV. J was trimmed by 5 bases and V by 2 bases; bases with no gene match: 20. The CDR3 is made up of 19 amino acids. This chain's CDR3 is CASSQRLLRLTGPGETQYF. In nucleotides, the CDR3 is TGTGCCAGCAGCCAAAGACTTCTACGATTGACAGGGCCAGGGGAGACCCAGTACTTC.

The rearrangement uses TRBV28 and TRBJ2-7; the match to TRBD2 covers 10 bases. In germline, CDR1 is MDHEN, CDR2 SYDVKM. The CDR3 has 14 residues. V gave up 6 bases and J gave up 2 bases; unmatched junction bases: 4. This CDR3 reads CASSRAGGPYEQYF. CDR3 in DNA: TGTGCCAGCAGCAGAGCGGGAGGGCCCTACGAGCAGTACTTC.

CDR3 in DNA: TGTGCCTGGATGTCTAGCGCGTACAATGAGCAGTTCTTC. Translation: CAWMSSAYNEQFF. This chain connects TRBV30 to TRBJ2-1; D is possibly TRBD2 (6 bases). This CDR3 is 13 amino acids long. The V gene lost 4 bases and the J gene lost 4 bases, with 11 bases spanning the gap. Germline assignment: CDR1 GTSNPN and CDR2 SVGIG (reference sequence).

The chain combines TRBV19 with TRBJ1-1, with 8 nucleotides matching TRBD1. CDR3 length: 16 residues. The V and J ends lost 6 bases and 4 bases, in that order; junction bases with no gene match: 13. Germline values: CDR1 LNHDA, CDR2 SQIVND (reference sequence). CDR3: CASSVTGGIPLTEAFF. CDR3 in DNA: TGTGCCAGTAGCGTAACAGGGGGAATACCACTCACTGAAGCTTTCTTT.

The chain links TRBV5-1 to TRBJ2-1; 8 bases agree with TRBD2. CDR1 SGHRS and CDR2 YFSETQ come from the germline V gene. The CDR3 runs 16 residues. The V segment lost 4 bases and the J segment 6 bases; nucleotides outside the gene matches: 12. DNA for the CDR3: TGCGCCAGCAGCCTCCCCGGGACTAGTCCCCTCAATGAGCAGTTCTTC. It encodes CASSLPGTSPLNEQFF.

The CDR3 DNA reads TGTGCCACCAGTGATTTGGCGACAGCTCTCATTTCACCCCTCCACTTT. Protein sequence: CATSDLATALISPLHF. The rearrangement uses TRBV24-1 and TRBJ1-6; weak D call: TRBD1 (5 bases). CDR1 and CDR2 (germline): KGHDR, SFDVKD. This CDR3 is built from 16 residues. Trimming removed 0 bases from V and 9 bases from J, with 14 bases in between.

This clone occurred a few times. This chain joins TRBV4-2 and TRBJ2-7; TRBD2 agrees at 10 bases. Germline V gene lookup returns CDR1 LGHNA and CDR2 YNFKEQ. The CDR3 sequence is 15 residues long. J gave up 4 bases and V 3 bases, and 6 bases lay outside the gene matches. The DNA of the CDR3 is TGTGCCAGCAGCCAGGTTACTAGCGGGGTATACGAGCAGTACTTC. Translating it yields CASSQVTSGVYEQYF.

V and J are TRBV3-1 (or the pseudogene TRBV3-2) and TRBJ2-5; D is perhaps TRBD2 (5 bases). Trimming took off 2 bases at V and 4 bases at J, with 8 bases between the two ends. This CDR3 contains 13 residues. Germline V gene lookup returns CDR1 LGHDT and CDR2 YNNKEL (reference sequence). Here the CDR3 DNA reads TGTGCCAGCAGCCAAACCGGAGGAGAGACCCAGTACTTC. This sequence encodes CASSQTGGETQYF.

The count of this clone is one. The V and J genes are TRBV6-2 or TRBV6-3 and TRBJ1-5; tentatively, D is TRBD1 (5 bases). Trimming removed 5 bases at V and 4 bases at J, with 15 bases between. This CDR3 region has 15 residues. Germline V gives CDR1 MNHEY, CDR2 SVGEGT. The CDR3 region is CASSADGGTNQPQHF. In DNA, the CDR3 is TGTGCCAGCAGTGCGGACGGGGGTACAAATCAGCCCCAGCATTTT.

V gene TRBV5-1 combines with J gene TRBJ2-7, with TRBD1 matching 10 bases. The germline V gene encodes CDR1 SGHRS and CDR2 YFSETQ. V trimming: 0 bases; J trimming: 5 bases; junction bases outside the gene matches: 5. The CDR3 length is 15 residues. CDR3 coding DNA: TGCGCCAGCAGCTTGGCCGGGACAGGGGACGACGAGCAGTACTTC. It translates to CASSLAGTGDDEQYF.

V gene TRBV27 combines with J gene TRBJ1-1; D is possibly TRBD1 (6 bases). Per germline, CDR1 MNHEY and CDR2 SMNVEV (reference sequence). The CDR3 spans 15 residues. Trimming took off 5 bases at V and 0 bases at J, with 13 bases between the two ends. The CDR3: CASSASGVMNTEAFF. In nucleotides, the CDR3 is TGTGCCAGCAGTGCCTCAGGGGTTATGAACACTGAAGCTTTCTTT.

This clone was seen just once. The chain joins TRBV3-1 (or the pseudogene TRBV3-2) to TRBJ2-7, with 12 bases matching TRBD2. The CDR3 loop spans 15 amino acids. Germline V CDR1 and CDR2: LGHDT, YNNKEL (reference sequence). V shed 1 base and J 6 bases; nucleotides not matched to a gene: 4. The chain's CDR3 is CASSQVRTSGTEQYF. DNA of the CDR3: TGTGCCAGCAGCCAAGTGAGGACTAGCGGGACCGAGCAGTACTTC.

V and J are TRBV5-1 and TRBJ1-6; TRBD1 agrees at 7 bases. J lost 7 bases, V lost 2 bases, and 6 bases had no gene match. This CDR3 region has 15 residues. Germline V gives CDR1 SGHRS, CDR2 YFSETQ. CDR3: CASSFSGTENSPLHF. The CDR3 region has the DNA TGCGCCAGCAGCTTTTCCGGGACAGAGAATTCACCCCTCCACTTT.

V is TRBV5-1 and J is TRBJ2-1; 12 bases align to TRBD2. CDR3 length: 14 residues. The junction had 3 bases not matched to a gene; V was cut back by 7 bases and J by 4 bases. Looked up from germline, CDR1 is SGHRS and CDR2 is YFSETQ. This CDR3 reads CASYLAGGYNEQFF. In DNA, the CDR3 is TGCGCCAGCTACCTAGCGGGGGGGTACAATGAGCAGTTCTTC.